The rows below give T cell receptor beta chains drawn from one sample of a study of glioma-infiltrating T cells after dendritic cell vaccination. Using immunoSEQ multiplex PCR, the repertoire was profiled, and TCRdb retains in-frame clones only, with some absent. The sample has 90,000 to 95,000 clones, approximately 75% seen once. Sequencing was performed on blood, taken after dendritic cell vaccination. These receptors came from a human donor with glioblastoma. Both conserved end residues are part of each CDR3.

CDR3aa: CASSLTFQGASQKTQYF; v_gene: TRBV27; j_gene: TRBJ2-5
CDR3aa: CASSGATTGELFF; v_gene: TRBV2; j_gene: TRBJ2-2
CDR3aa: CASSRTVYGYTF; v_gene: TRBV14; j_gene: TRBJ1-2
CDR3aa: CAGGGTEAFF; v_gene: TRBV30; j_gene: TRBJ1-1
CDR3aa: CASHYLGGAEAFF; v_gene: TRBV5-1; j_gene: TRBJ1-1
CDR3aa: CASSYSLAPSGKLFF; v_gene: TRBV6-5; j_gene: TRBJ1-4
CDR3aa: CASSLESGYGYTF; v_gene: TRBV5-1; j_gene: TRBJ1-2
CDR3aa: CASSSFQGNYGYTF; v_gene: TRBV27; j_gene: TRBJ1-2
CDR3aa: CAIYGTSGRDTGELFF; v_gene: TRBV28; j_gene: TRBJ2-2
CDR3aa: CATSRDTFSEAFF; v_gene: TRBV15; j_gene: TRBJ1-1
CDR3aa: CAWSVSVDTQYF; v_gene: TRBV30; j_gene: TRBJ2-3
CDR3aa: CSVYTNTEAFF; v_gene: TRBV29-1; j_gene: TRBJ1-1
CDR3aa: CASRMSDSSYNSPLHF; v_gene: TRBV5-1; j_gene: TRBJ1-6
CDR3aa: CASSRPGAITQYF; v_gene: TRBV7-3; j_gene: TRBJ2-3
CDR3aa: CASTQAGAKNIQYF; v_gene: TRBV6-5; j_gene: TRBJ2-4
CDR3aa: CASRLTGNTEAFF; v_gene: TRBV7-2; j_gene: TRBJ1-1
CDR3aa: CASSQQGRGRSEQYF; v_gene: TRBV5-1; j_gene: TRBJ2-7
CDR3aa: CASSLGAGHYGYTF; v_gene: TRBV5-4; j_gene: TRBJ1-2
CDR3aa: CASSVGLAFYNEQFF; v_gene: TRBV9; j_gene: TRBJ2-1
CDR3aa: CASSRGGRNSGANVLTF; v_gene: TRBV5-4; j_gene: TRBJ2-6
CDR3aa: CASTSFRGFYGYTF; v_gene: TRBV28; j_gene: TRBJ1-2
CDR3aa: CASSPSPGQSNTEAFF; v_gene: TRBV6-6; j_gene: TRBJ1-1
CDR3aa: CASSQDSAGGYNEQFF; v_gene: TRBV4-1; j_gene: TRBJ2-1
CDR3aa: CASSLRGTPSYEQYF; v_gene: TRBV13; j_gene: TRBJ2-7
CDR3aa: CATLGRNTEAFF; v_gene: TRBV10-3; j_gene: TRBJ1-1
CDR3aa: CASLQGMEETQYF; v_gene: TRBV18; j_gene: TRBJ2-5
CDR3aa: CATSRDGAGYTF; v_gene: TRBV15; j_gene: TRBJ1-2
CDR3aa: CASSLDEDRGNYTF; v_gene: TRBV11-2; j_gene: TRBJ1-2
CDR3aa: CASSFDREDQPQHF; v_gene: TRBV18; j_gene: TRBJ1-5
CDR3aa: CASSPGGGLDTEAFF; v_gene: TRBV5-1; j_gene: TRBJ1-1
CDR3aa: CASSGQKNTEAFF; v_gene: TRBV6-1; j_gene: TRBJ1-1
CDR3aa: CASSFGTNGYTF; v_gene: TRBV6-6; j_gene: TRBJ1-2
CDR3aa: CASRPEYRGTLNTEAFF; v_gene: TRBV13; j_gene: TRBJ1-1
CDR3aa: CASGFNEQYF; v_gene: TRBV12-5; j_gene: TRBJ2-7
CDR3aa: CASRSGGQGHGYTF; v_gene: TRBV6-5; j_gene: TRBJ1-2